Below, 14 T cell receptor beta chains from the same sample are listed, as sequenced in a study of blood T cells in healthy people across ages. Next came a second PCR, run for roughly 7 to 12 cycles, which used a sample-barcoded 5' primer along with a J-beta primer mix. One entry per CDR3 protein, called by TCRdb with MiXCR from the 5' RACE reads. There are about 1.8 million distinct CDR3 sequences in the sample; around half occur only once, and less than 2.5% lies in the top ten. Sequenced material: blood. Receptors were obtained from a middle-aged woman in good health.

This clonotype turned up a few times. V is TRBV29-1 and J is TRBJ1-2; D is ambiguous. The CDR3 loop spans 10 amino acids. The germline V gene has CDR1 SQVTM and CDR2 ANQGSEA. Trimming cost V 3 bases and J 6 bases, with 5 bases left between them. The CDR3 DNA sequence: TGCAGCGTTGACGGTAATGGCTACACCTTC. It translates to CSVDGNGYTF.

The J gene is TRBJ2-4, the V gene TRBV4-1, with D perhaps TRBD1 (6 bases). V was pared by 0 bases and J by 0 bases, with 18 bases between. The CDR3 runs to 19 residues. Germline CDR1 MGHRA, CDR2 YSYEKL. The CDR3 is CASSQDPETDRLAKNIQYF. The CDR3 nucleotides are TGCGCCAGCAGCCAAGATCCCGAGACTGACAGGTTAGCCAAAAACATTCAGTACTTC.

This clonotype was seen more than once but under ten times. V usage is TRBV15 and J usage is TRBJ1-5; perhaps TRBD1 as D (5 bases). CDR1 and CDR2 from the germline V gene are LNHNV and YYDKDF (reference sequence). V was clipped by 2 bases and J by 4 bases, with 12 bases between them. The CDR3 is 15 amino acids. The CDR3 DNA follows: TGTGCCACCAGCAGACCCGGGACGGATAATCAGCCCCAGCATTTT. Translating it yields CATSRPGTDNQPQHF.

This clonotype was seen a single time. This chain uses TRBV5-6 with TRBJ2-1; the D call may be TRBD1 or TRBD2 (5 bases each). CDR1 and CDR2 from the germline V gene are SGHDT and YYEEEE. This CDR3 spans 13 amino acids. V lost 4 bases and J lost 10, with 15 bases in between. CDR3 residues: CASSVGTSAEQFF. The CDR3, as DNA: TGTGCCAGCAGCGTGGGGACCAGCGCGGAGCAGTTCTTC. The full variable domain, its missing parts supplied by reference TRBV5-6 and TRBJ2-1, is DAGVTQSPTHLIKTRGQQVTLRCSPKSGHDTVSWYQQALGQGPQFIFQYYEEEERQRGNFPDRFSGHQFPNYSSELNVNALLLGDSALYLCASSVGTSAEQFFGPGTRLTVL.

The chain combines TRBV18 with TRBJ1-2; D possibly corresponds to TRBD1 (5 bases). Trimming left V 5 bases short and J 6 bases short, with 16 bases between. CDR3 length: 14 residues. The germline V gene encodes CDR1 KGHSH and CDR2 LQKENI. This CDR3 is CASSNWQGSDGYTF. DNA for the CDR3: TGTGCCAGCTCAAACTGGCAGGGTAGCGATGGCTACACCTTC. The variable domain in full, with the rest retrieved from reference TRBV18 and TRBJ1-2, is NAGVMQNPRHLVRRRGQEARLRCSPMKGHSHVYWYRQLPEEGLKFMVYLQKENIIDESGMPKERFSAEFPKEGPSILRIQQVVRGDSAAYFCASSNWQGSDGYTFGSGTRLTVV.

The rearrangement uses TRBV6-6 and TRBJ1-1; TRBD1 aligns across 8 bases. This CDR3 has 16 amino acids. Germline loops: CDR1 MNHNY, CDR2 SVGAGI (reference sequence). Trimming at V came to 6 bases and at J to 0 bases, leaving 9 bases not matched to a gene. In DNA, the CDR3 is TGTGCCAGCAGGGACAGGGCGAATTTGTTGAACACTGAAGCTTTCTTT. It yields the protein CASRDRANLLNTEAFF.

The chain joins TRBV28 to TRBJ2-4; 8 bases fit TRBD1. The J call is in doubt because the DNA end fits TRBJ2-7 better. The germline V gene encodes CDR1 MDHEN and CDR2 SYDVKM. There are 16 residues in the CDR3. The CDR3 protein is CASSFVGAGGPNEQYF. CDR3 nucleotides: TGTGCCAGCAGTTTTGTGGGGGCAGGGGGCCCGAACGAGCAGTACTTC.

V and J are TRBV20-1 and TRBJ1-1; 7 bases align to TRBD1. The CDR3 is 16 residues long. V dropped 6 bases and J dropped 1; count of bases not matched to a gene: 14. Germline CDR1 is DFQATT and CDR2 is SNEGSKA (reference sequence). This CDR3 is CSAFTQGFGANTEAFF. CDR3 nucleotide sequence: TGCAGTGCCTTTACACAGGGGTTTGGCGCGAACACTGAAGCTTTCTTT.

On this clonotype: The junction differs from germline at one of its ends, possibly a read error. J is TRBJ2-6 and V is TRBV2, with D perhaps TRBD1 (6 bases). CDR3 length: 14 residues. Germline loops: CDR1 SNHLY, CDR2 FYNNEI. As DNA, the CDR3 is TGTGCCGGCAGTCCAGGGGCTGGGGCCAACGTCCTGACTTTC. It codes for CAGSPGAGANVLTF.

The chain is built from TRBV11-2 and TRBJ2-1, with TRBD2 identical over 9 bases. Germline V gene sequence: CDR1 SGHAT, CDR2 FQNNGV. V was pared by 4 bases and J by 4 bases, with 5 bases of the junction left unmatched. The CDR3 runs 15 residues. The CDR3 bases are TGTGCCAGCAGCTCCCTAGCGGGGACATACAATGAGCAGTTCTTC. Translation gives CASSSLAGTYNEQFF.

The chain couples TRBV5-6 to TRBJ2-1; maybe TRBD1 (5 bases). V was clipped by 0 bases and J by 7 bases, with 14 bases between them. Germline lookup yields CDR1 SGHDT and CDR2 YYEEEE. The length of the CDR3 is 15 residues. This CDR3 reads CASSLGQGIGNEQFF. The CDR3 nucleotides are TGTGCCAGCAGCTTGGGGCAGGGAATTGGAAATGAGCAGTTCTTC.

The V gene is TRBV27, the J gene TRBJ2-7, with 7 nucleotides matching TRBD1. Germline V lookup: CDR1 MNHEY, CDR2 SMNVEV (reference sequence). The CDR3 consists of 16 residues. V dropped 3 bases and J dropped 2; count of bases not matched to a gene: 10. The CDR3 here is CASSFRHRGRPYEQYF. Written as DNA, the CDR3 is TGTGCCAGCAGTTTTCGGCACAGGGGCCGCCCCTACGAGCAGTACTTC.

This chain uses TRBV2 with TRBJ1-4; D ambiguous. Deletions cut 2 bases from V and 4 bases from J, with 8 bases between. Germline V gene lookup returns CDR1 SNHLY and CDR2 FYNNEI. The CDR3 totals 14 residues. DNA for the CDR3: TGTGCCAGCAGTGAAAAAGCGAGTAATGAAAAACTGTTTTTT. This codes for CASSEKASNEKLFF.

The V gene is TRBV4-1, the J gene TRBJ1-5, with a possible D match to TRBD1 (5 bases). V dropped 2 bases and J dropped 4 bases, with 12 bases sitting between them. Germline values: CDR1 MGHRA, CDR2 YSYEKL. This CDR3 is 15 amino acids long. The chain's CDR3 is CASSQSGQPNQPQHF. The CDR3 region has the DNA TGCGCCAGCAGCCAATCGGGGCAGCCAAATCAGCCCCAGCATTTT.